This T cell receptor (beta chain) comes out of a study of CD8 T cells in Susac syndrome. V was cut by 1 base and J by 8 bases, with 10 bases left in between. Germline CDR1 SGHRS, CDR2 YFSETQ. CDR3 size: 13 residues. This clonotype was picked up one time. Random-hexamer reverse transcription was applied to 0.5 to 1 ug RNA. An immunoSEQ multiplex PCR amplified TCR beta CDR3 over 54 Vbeta and 13 Jbeta. TCRdb re-called the immunoSEQ multiplex PCR reads with MiXCR, one entry per CDR3 protein. The profile covers some 300,000 distinct CDR3 sequences, with 89% appearing a single time and approximately 0.2% taken by the ten largest. TCR beta sequencing covered blood CD8+ and CD4+ T cells. The multiple sclerosis controls comprised treatment-naive patients whose relapsing-remitting disease was stable or active. FACS was used to enrich TEMRA cells, whereas the CD8+ and CD4+ T cells were obtained by negative isolation.

Sequenced: CD8+ T cells from PBMCs. The chain joins TRBV5-1 to TRBJ2-1; the D gene could be TRBD1 or TRBD2 (6 bases each). The receptor's source is a human donor with multiple sclerosis. CDR3 in amino acids: CASSLLGGYEQFF. In nucleotides, the CDR3 is TGCGCCAGCAGCTTGTTAGGGGGGTATGAGCAGTTCTTC.